This record concerns one T cell receptor (beta chain) sequence. Some clones are missing from TCRdb's copy, which holds only in-frame ones; the method was immunoSEQ multiplex PCR. The sample holds 100,000 to 150,000 clones, roughly four fifths seen once. The data originate from a study of radiation and T cells in renal cell carcinoma. From germline, CDR1 is LGHNA and CDR2 YNFKEQ. The CDR3 has 14 residues. Between the trimmed V and J ends, which lost 1 base and 4 bases, there was a span of 9 bases. Indicated time point: baseline pretreatment blood. Treatment: 15 Gy SBRT to primary tumor, nephrectomy 4 weeks later.

The material sequenced was blood, taken from a patient whose treatment included radiotherapy and nephrectomy. This sequence originates from an older woman with renal cell carcinoma. The chain joins TRBV4-2 to TRBJ2-3; D is perhaps TRBD1 (5 bases). The CDR3 DNA sequence: TGTGCCAGCAGCCAAGCAGGGTGGTCAGATACGCAGTATTTT. Its protein product is CASSQAGWSDTQYF.